This T cell receptor (beta chain) was recovered during a study of HIV-infected patients and healthy controls. General observations from the study: MAIT alpha-chain CDR3s were frequent in healthy controls, depleted in HIV+.

The table lists this clonotype with many counts. Its antigen is still unknown. All unsorted peripheral T cells were captured because whole blood was used without fractionation. Around 530 ng RNA was reverse transcribed with alpha and beta constant-region primers. Separate chain-specific third strand synthesis with multiplexing indices produced the alpha and beta libraries. TCRdb recomputed calls from the 5' RACE reads with MiXCR, one row per CDR3 protein. The table has 11,000 or so distinct CDR3 sequences, 5.1% seen once. The sample was blood. The source of this sequence is an adult in good health.

CDR3 nucleotide sequence: TGTGCCAGCTCACCACCGGCCCGAGATACGCAGTATTTT. This translates into CASSPPARDTQYF. This chain links TRBV18 with TRBJ2-3; D remains ambiguous. V was clipped by 0 bases and J by 5 bases, with 6 bases between them. Germline V gene data show CDR1 as KGHSH and CDR2 as LQKENI. The CDR3 is made up of 13 amino acids.